Shown below are 27 T cell receptor beta chains from a single sample sequenced in a study of T cell repertoires in cytomegalovirus infection. TCRdb reprocessed the reads with MiXCR, giving one entry per CDR3 protein. The table includes some 500,000 distinct CDR3 sequences, approximately 40% detected once. Their recognized antigens are unknown. Sequenced material: cultured PBMCs, taken from culture after CMV antigen stimulation. The receptor source for this set is a human donor in good health (CMV status not recorded). Some clones in this sample may be carry-over from other donors' samples.

This clonotype was detected many times. This chain uses TRBV7-2 with TRBJ2-7; D is unclear. The CDR3 spans 16 residues. Germline V CDR1 and CDR2: SGHTA, FQGNSA. V shed 4 bases and J shed 5 bases, with 21 bases lying between them. The CDR3: CASSSPHKAVGDEQYF. In nucleotides, the CDR3 is TGTGCCAGCAGCTCTCCTCACAAGGCCGTAGGCGACGAGCAGTACTTC.

This clonotype was seen only a few times. This sequence joins TRBV3-1 and TRBJ2-3; 9 positions match TRBD1. Per the germline V gene, CDR1 is LGHDT and CDR2 is YNNKEL (reference sequence). CDR3 size: 15 residues. V shed 4 bases, J shed 4 bases, and the junction held 6 bases outside the gene matches. The CDR3 DNA is TGTGCCAGCAGCCCCCGGGACAGGGCGGCAGATACGCAGTATTTT. Protein product: CASSPRDRAADTQYF.

The chain joins TRBV12-3 or TRBV12-4 to TRBJ2-7; D may correspond to TRBD1 or TRBD2 (5 bases each). Trimming stripped 6 bases from V and 4 bases from J, with 16 bases between. This CDR3 region has 14 residues. The CDR3: CASRLRSGLYEQYF. The CDR3 coding sequence is TGTGCCAGCAGGTTAAGGTCGGGGCTTTACGAGCAGTACTTC.

The gene calls are TRBV7-2 and TRBJ2-1; TRBD1 might be the D (5 bases). This CDR3 has 14 amino acids. CDR1 and CDR2 from the germline V gene are SGHTA and FQGNSA. The V gene lost 0 bases and the J gene lost 7 bases, with 10 bases spanning the gap. CDR3 sequence: CASSLAVSGNEQFF. CDR3 DNA sequence: TGTGCCAGCAGCTTAGCAGTCTCAGGGAATGAGCAGTTCTTC.

The sample holds one count of this clonotype. J is TRBJ2-7 and V is TRBV11-3; TRBD2 might be the D (5 bases). Germline loops: CDR1 SGHNT, CDR2 YENEEA. The V and J ends lost 4 bases and 0 bases respectively, with 19 bases between them. CDR3 size: 17 residues. CDR3 DNA sequence: TGTGCCAGCAGCTCACCCCGGCGCGGGCCCCGCTCCTACGAGCAGTACTTC. Its protein product is CASSSPRRGPRSYEQYF. The whole variable domain, remainder taken from reference TRBV11-3 and TRBJ2-7, is EAGVVQSPRYKIIEKKQPVAFWCNPISGHNTLYWYLQNLGQGPELLIRYENEEAVDDSQLPKDRFSAERLKGVDSTLKIQPAELGDSAVYLCASSSPRRGPRSYEQYFGPGTRLTVT.

V usage is TRBV7-2 and J usage is TRBJ2-7, with D possibly TRBD2 on 5 matching bases. CDR1 and CDR2 from the germline V gene are SGHTA and FQGNSA. Trimming left V 3 bases short and J 5 bases short, with 8 bases between. The CDR3 has 12 amino acids. In nucleotides, the CDR3 is TGTGCCAGCAGCTTTATAGCGCACGAGCAGTACTTC. It codes for CASSFIAHEQYF.

The rearrangement uses TRBV12-3 or TRBV12-4 and TRBJ1-3; D is unclear. The CDR3 spans 13 residues. Trimming pared 4 bases from V and 4 bases from J, leaving 8 bases between. The CDR3 DNA reads as TGTGCCAGCAGTTGGGGTCTCGGAAACACCATATATTTT. This sequence encodes CASSWGLGNTIYF.

This clonotype showed up just a few times. This sequence joins TRBV19 and TRBJ1-5; D not resolved. CDR1 is LNHDA, CDR2 SQIVND, per germline (reference sequence). CDR3 length: 13 residues. Trimming left V 8 bases short and J 2 bases short, with 10 bases between. Here the CDR3 reads CASDPEGNQPQHF. The DNA for the CDR3 is TGTGCCAGTGATCCTGAGGGCAATCAGCCCCAGCATTTT.

On this clonotype: A much larger clone sits a single nucleotide away, making a read error possible. The V and J genes are TRBV7-2 and TRBJ2-3; TRBD2 matches 11 bases. Unmatched junction bases numbered 7, after V lost 4 bases and J lost 4 bases. This CDR3 is 16 amino acids long. Germline CDR1 reads SGHTA; CDR2 reads FQGNSA. The CDR3 coding sequence is TGTGCCAGCAGCTCCAGACTAGCGGGAACATCAGATACGCAGTATTTT. Its translation: CASSSRLAGTSDTQYF.

This chain links TRBV7-8 with TRBJ2-1, with D hard to call. The CDR3 extends over 15 amino acids. Germline V gives CDR1 SGHVS, CDR2 FQNEAQ. V was shortened by 5 bases and J by 10 bases, with 21 bases between the two germline ends. CDR3 coding DNA: TGTGCCAGCAGCACAACAAGGGTATTAATAGGGGAGCAGTTCTTC. Protein: CASSTTRVLIGEQFF.

V gene TRBV11-1 combines with J gene TRBJ2-4; tentative D call: TRBD2 (6 bases). Trimming took off 4 bases at V and 7 bases at J, with 14 bases between the two ends. The germline V gene encodes CDR1 SGHAT and CDR2 FQDESV (reference sequence). The CDR3 extends over 14 amino acids. The CDR3 loop reads CASSSPEGRNIQYF. The CDR3 DNA follows: TGTGCCAGCAGCTCCCCGGAGGGTCGGAACATTCAGTACTTC.

This clonotype was seen ten or more times. V usage is TRBV7-2 and J usage is TRBJ1-5; D gene uncertain. This CDR3 has 13 amino acids. The germline gives CDR1 SGHTA, CDR2 FQGNSA. V was clipped by 6 bases and J by 2 bases, with 8 bases between them. This CDR3 reads CASSPDGNQPQHF. CDR3 DNA sequence: TGTGCCAGCAGTCCGGACGGCAATCAGCCCCAGCATTTT.

The chain carries TRBV19 and TRBJ1-4, with 7 bases matching TRBD1. V trimming: 5 bases; J trimming: 7 bases; junction bases outside the gene matches: 7. The CDR3 totals 14 residues. CDR1 LNHDA and CDR2 SQIVND come from the germline V gene (reference sequence). The CDR3: CASSATGAREKLFF. The CDR3 bases are TGTGCCAGTAGTGCAACAGGGGCGCGTGAAAAACTGTTTTTT. Full variable domain (missing parts from reference TRBV19 and TRBJ1-4): DGGITQSPKYLFRKEGQNVTLSCEQNLNHDAMYWYRQDPGQGLRLIYYSQIVNDFQKGDIAEGYSVSREKKESFPLTVTSAQKNPTAFYLCASSATGAREKLFFGSGTQLSVL.

The rearrangement joins TRBV3-1 to TRBJ2-7, with D possibly being TRBD2 (7 bases). Germline V gives CDR1 LGHDT, CDR2 YNNKEL (reference sequence). This CDR3 has 17 amino acids. The V gene lost 0 bases and the J gene lost 2 bases, with 17 bases spanning the gap. The DNA for the CDR3 is TGTGCCAGCAGCCAAGACAGGGGAGGGCCTTGGGCCTACGAGCAGTACTTC. Its translation is CASSQDRGGPWAYEQYF.

The V call is TRBV7-3, the J call TRBJ2-7; the match to TRBD2 covers 11 bases. Trimming at V came to 6 bases and at J to 4 bases, leaving 8 bases not matched to a gene. The CDR3 length is 15 residues. Germline V gene data show CDR1 as SGHTA and CDR2 as FQGTGA. The DNA of the CDR3 is TGTGCCAGCAGATCAACCGGGACTAGCGGATACGAGCAGTACTTC. Translating gives CASRSTGTSGYEQYF.

This clonotype was observed a few times. V and J are TRBV7-2 and TRBJ2-5, with D possibly being TRBD2 (5 bases). The CDR3 has 16 amino acids. Germline CDR1 is SGHTA and CDR2 is FQGNSA. Trimming took off 2 bases at V and 1 base at J, with 14 bases between the two ends. DNA of the CDR3: TGTGCCAGCAGCTTAAACTCGGCGGACTCCCAAGAGACCCAGTACTTC. Its translation is CASSLNSADSQETQYF.

CDR3: CARGWSGEQFF. In DNA, the CDR3 is TGTGCCCGCGGGTGGTCGGGTGAGCAGTTCTTC. The chain employs TRBV2 and TRBJ2-1; TRBD2 is a possible D gene (5 bases). The CDR3 runs to 11 residues. The germline V gene has CDR1 SNHLY and CDR2 FYNNEI. The V and J ends lost 11 bases and 9 bases respectively, with 14 bases between them.

The gene calls are TRBV28 and TRBJ2-1; no reliable D call. Per the germline V gene, CDR1 is MDHEN and CDR2 is SYDVKM. The CDR3 spans 16 residues. V lost 6 bases and J 6 bases, leaving 21 bases between the germline ends. The CDR3 nucleotides are TGTGCCAGCAGCACGGCTGGACCCCCGGGCCCCAATGAGCAGTTCTTC. This codes for CASSTAGPPGPNEQFF.

The gene calls are TRBV20-1 and TRBJ2-3; 9 nucleotides agree with TRBD2. The CDR3 runs 16 residues. V lost 6 bases, J lost 0 bases, and 10 bases stayed unmatched. Germline V gives CDR1 DFQATT, CDR2 SNEGSKA (reference sequence). The CDR3 nucleotides read TGCAGTGCCCCTTCGAGGAGCGGGGGGAGCACAGATACGCAGTATTTT. Its protein product is CSAPSRSGGSTDTQYF.

CDR3 loop: CASRETGTGEDTQYF. DNA of the CDR3: TGTGCCAGCAGGGAAACCGGGACAGGGGAAGATACGCAGTATTTT. The chain uses TRBV12-3 or TRBV12-4 and TRBJ2-3, with 10 bases identical to TRBD1. Germline trimming cut 6 bases from V and 5 bases from J; bases unmatched to any gene: 8. The CDR3 is 15 residues long.

The rearrangement uses TRBV5-5 and TRBJ1-6; D unclear. Deletions cut 0 bases from V and 3 bases from J, with 13 bases between. Germline V gives CDR1 SGHKS, CDR2 YYEKEE (reference sequence). The length of the CDR3 is 17 residues. This chain's CDR3 is CASSLVIQEGYNSPLHF. CDR3 bases: TGTGCCAGCAGCTTGGTTATTCAGGAGGGCTATAATTCACCCCTCCACTTT.

The chain has TRBV6-2 or TRBV6-3 and TRBJ2-7; 13 bases are a match to TRBD2. The CDR3 sequence is 14 residues long. After removal of 6 bases from V and 3 bases from J, the junction contained 2 bases not matched to a gene. The V gene's germline CDR1 is MNHEY and CDR2 SVGEGT. CDR3 bases: TGTGCCAGCAGAGGGACTAGCGGGGTCTACGAGCAGTACTTC. Protein sequence: CASRGTSGVYEQYF.

This clonotype was counted many times. The rearrangement uses TRBV7-2 and TRBJ1-6; 11 bases match TRBD1. This CDR3 comprises 15 residues. V lost 3 bases to trimming and J lost 9 bases; unmatched junction nucleotides: 4. Germline assignment: CDR1 SGHTA and CDR2 FQGNSA. This chain's CDR3 is CASSFSGTGGSPLHF. The CDR3 nucleotides are TGTGCCAGCAGCTTTTCCGGGACAGGGGGTTCACCCCTCCACTTT.

This clonotype showed up just a few times. The DNA for the CDR3 is TGTGCCAGCAGTGAATTTGGGGCAGGCGAGTACTTC. Translating it yields CASSEFGAGEYF. The rearrangement uses TRBV2 and TRBJ2-7, with D possibly matching TRBD1 (5 bases). Germline V gives CDR1 SNHLY, CDR2 FYNNEI. The length of the CDR3 is 12 residues. The V end was cut by 2 bases, the J end by 11 bases, with 13 bases between.

This clonotype has a count of ten or more. The CDR3 DNA sequence: TGTGCCAGCATGGAGCGGAGCACAGATACGCAGTATTTT. Translation: CASMERSTDTQYF. This rearrangement joins TRBV7-2 to TRBJ2-3, with D perhaps TRBD2 (5 bases). V shed 7 bases and J shed 0 bases, with 8 bases lying between them. The CDR3 covers 13 residues. Germline V gives CDR1 SGHTA, CDR2 FQGNSA.

The table lists this clonotype with a few counts. The V gene is TRBV4-2, the J gene TRBJ1-4, with no clear D. The CDR3 extends over 17 amino acids. V shed 3 bases and J shed 8 bases, with 22 bases lying between them. Germline loops: CDR1 LGHNA, CDR2 YNFKEQ. CDR3 protein: CASSQTRNGPVGEKLFF. Here the CDR3 DNA reads TGTGCCAGCAGCCAGACGAGGAACGGACCGGTGGGCGAAAAACTGTTTTTT.

This clonotype was found a few times. The V call is TRBV7-2, the J call TRBJ2-7, with TRBD1 identical over 9 bases. Germline trimming cut 2 bases from V and 2 bases from J; bases unmatched to any gene: 7. CDR3 length: 16 amino acids. CDR1 is SGHTA and CDR2 is FQGNSA in the germline V gene. The DNA for the CDR3 is TGTGCCAGCAGCTTATCACAGGGGGCGATGACCTACGAGCAGTACTTC. Its protein is CASSLSQGAMTYEQYF.